The 5 T cell receptor beta chains listed next were all sequenced from one sample in a study of blood T cells in healthy people across ages. Alongside a J-beta primer mix, a sample-barcoded 5' primer served in a second PCR lasting roughly 7 to 11 cycles. Each CDR3 protein is one row after TCRdb ran MiXCR on the 5' RACE reads. The top ten clones hold more than 20% of a sample with around 1,800,000 distinct CDR3 sequences, 35% to 50% of them seen once. Sequenced input: blood. These receptors all come from a human donor in good health.

The gene calls are TRBV7-6 and TRBJ2-7; no clear D gene. Germline CDR1 and CDR2: SGHVS and FNYEAQ. The CDR3 contains 15 residues. V shed 0 bases and J shed 1 base, with 10 bases lying between them. The DNA of the CDR3 is TGTGCCAGCAGCTTAGCTGCCCCCTTTTCCTACGAGCAGTACTTC. Protein sequence: CASSLAAPFSYEQYF.

The chain couples TRBV5-6 to TRBJ1-4; 7 bases are a match to TRBD1. Germline V gene data show CDR1 as SGHDT and CDR2 as YYEEEE. The CDR3 is made up of 15 amino acids. Germline trimming cut 4 bases from V and 10 bases from J; bases unmatched to any gene: 13. The CDR3 nucleotides are TGTGCCAGCAGCGTGACCCAGGGGGGAGGCCGAAAACTGTTTTTT. Its translation is CASSVTQGGGRKLFF.

The CDR3 is CASRLGYSTDTQYF. As DNA, the CDR3 is TGTGCCAGCAGATTAGGTTATAGCACAGATACGCAGTATTTT. V gene TRBV28 combines with J gene TRBJ2-3, with D unresolved. V was cut by 6 bases and J by 0 bases, with 10 bases left in between. The CDR3 has 14 residues. The germline CDR1 and CDR2 sequences are MDHEN and SYDVKM.

The chain carries TRBV5-8 and TRBJ2-5; perhaps TRBD1 as D (7 bases). The CDR3 has 15 residues. Germline V gene data show CDR1 as SGHTS and CDR2 as YDEGEE. The V end lost 4 bases, the J end lost 5 bases, and 18 bases lay between the germline ends. The CDR3 region has the DNA TGTGCCAGCAGCAAACCGGGCAGGGGGGATGAGACCCAGTACTTC. It encodes CASSKPGRGDETQYF.

This clonotype was counted only a few times. The rearrangement links TRBV5-6 to TRBJ2-1; D is possibly TRBD1 (7 bases). The CDR3 sequence is 16 residues long. Per germline, CDR1 SGHDT and CDR2 YYEEEE. V lost 5 bases and J lost 2, with 17 bases in between. The CDR3 DNA is TGTGCCAGCAGTCAGGTCGGCAGGGGGGCCTACAATGAGCAGTTCTTC. Translation: CASSQVGRGAYNEQFF.